The 12 T cell receptor beta chains below were found in one sample sequenced in a study of post-analysis software for immune sequencing data. Findings and limits, study-wide: Controls showed lower frequencies than patients for a handful of TRBV segments, and TRBV5-6, TRBV5-1 and TRBV20-1 were among these.

Their cognate antigens are unknown. TCR beta cDNA libraries included unique molecular identifiers. MiXCR, applied by TCRdb to the PCR reads, yields one record per CDR3 protein. The repertoire holds about 540,000 distinct CDR3 sequences, with 30% to 40% as singletons. The sequencing sample was made of blood. These receptors all come from a girl aged 2 to 17 with multiple sclerosis.

This clonotype was counted a few times. The J gene is TRBJ1-1, the V gene TRBV10-3; D unclear. Trimming cost V 10 bases and J 0 bases, with 12 bases left between them. From germline, CDR1 is ENHRY and CDR2 SYGVKD. CDR3 length equals 13 residues. The CDR3 loop is CATISRLNTEAFF. CDR3 DNA sequence: TGTGCCACCATTTCCCGATTGAACACTGAAGCTTTCTTT.

This clonotype occurred a few times. This chain joins TRBV9 and TRBJ2-7, with no clear D. This CDR3 region has 13 residues. The ends were cut back, 0 bases at V and 2 bases at J, with 6 bases in the middle. The V gene's germline CDR1 is SGDLS and CDR2 YYNGEE. CDR3 bases: TGTGCCAGCAGCGTAGGGCCAGCCTACGAGCAGTACTTC. This gives the protein CASSVGPAYEQYF.

This clonotype showed up just a few times. The CDR3, as DNA: TGCAGCGTTGTAAGAGTAAACACTGAAGCTTTCTTT. It translates to CSVVRVNTEAFF. The V gene is TRBV29-1, the J gene TRBJ1-1; unclear D gene. The CDR3 totals 12 residues. CDR1 and CDR2 (germline): SQVTM, ANQGSEA. The germline V and J ends were trimmed by 4 bases and 2 bases, with 8 bases remaining between them.

The CDR3 region has the DNA TGCGCCAGCAGCTTCGGGGGCCGAGACAGGAACAATGAGCAGTTCTTC. Its protein is CASSFGGRDRNNEQFF. The chain joins TRBV5-1 to TRBJ2-1; perhaps D is TRBD1 or TRBD2 (6 bases each). This CDR3 is built from 16 residues. Trimming stripped 2 bases from V and 5 bases from J, with 17 bases between. From germline, CDR1 is SGHRS and CDR2 YFSETQ.

This sequence joins TRBV7-2 and TRBJ2-3, with D perhaps matching TRBD1 or TRBD2 (5 bases each). Per germline, CDR1 SGHTA and CDR2 FQGNSA. The CDR3 is 15 amino acids. V shed 5 bases and J shed 7 bases, with 19 bases lying between them. CDR3 region: CASSGPPGPRNTQYF. CDR3 nucleotides: TGTGCCAGCAGCGGACCTCCGGGACCACGGAATACGCAGTATTTT. The whole variable domain, remainder taken from reference TRBV7-2 and TRBJ2-3, is GAGVSQSPSNKVTEKGKDVELRCDPISGHTALYWYRQSLGQGLEFLIYFQGNSAPDKSGLPSDRFSAERTGGSVSTLTIQRTQQEDSAVYLCASSGPPGPRNTQYFGPGTRLTVL.

Of note for this clonotype: Mismatch with germline at one junction end may stem from a read error. J is TRBJ2-5 and V is TRBV28; 7 nucleotides match TRBD2. The CDR3 sequence is 14 residues long. Looked up from germline, CDR1 is MDHEN and CDR2 is SYDVKM. The CDR3 bases are TGTGCCAGCAGCCTCAGCGGGATCCAAGCGACCCAGTACTTC. Amino acids: CASSLSGIQATQYF.

This clonotype was detected a few times. This chain joins TRBV6-5 and TRBJ2-2; the D call may be TRBD1 or TRBD2 (5 bases each). Trimming stripped 5 bases from V and 3 bases from J, with 13 bases between. Germline V gives CDR1 MNHEY, CDR2 SVGAGI. CDR3 size: 15 residues. The CDR3 region is CASSRDLGYTGELFF. The CDR3 nucleotides are TGTGCCAGCAGTCGGGACCTGGGGTACACCGGGGAGCTGTTTTTT.

V and J are TRBV5-5 and TRBJ1-2; 7 bases fit TRBD1. V shed 4 bases and J 7 bases; nucleotides not matched to a gene: 13. The CDR3 is made up of 15 amino acids. Germline V gene lookup returns CDR1 SGHKS and CDR2 YYEKEE (reference sequence). The CDR3 loop reads CASSIQGRGPGGYTF. The CDR3 DNA is TGTGCCAGCAGCATACAGGGTAGGGGGCCCGGTGGCTACACCTTC. Full variable domain (remainder filled in from reference TRBV5-5 and TRBJ1-2): DAGVTQSPTHLIKTRGQQVTLRCSPISGHKSVSWYQQVLGQGPQFIFQYYEKEERGRGNFPDRFSARQFPNYSSELNVNALLLGDSALYLCASSIQGRGPGGYTFGSGTRLTVV.

Turning to this clonotype: Germline and junction disagree at one end, which may indicate a read error. The genes are TRBV7-9 and TRBJ2-1; 7 positions agree with TRBD1. CDR1 and CDR2 from the germline V gene are SEHNR and FQNEAQ (reference sequence). This CDR3 is built from 12 residues. The CDR3 sequence is CASSSTGAEQFF. The CDR3 DNA is TGCGCCAGCAGCTCTACAGGGGCTGAGCAGTTCTTC.

The rearrangement joins TRBV12-3 or TRBV12-4 to TRBJ2-2; D possibly matches TRBD1 or TRBD2 (5 bases each). Between the trimmed V and J ends, which lost 8 bases and 0 bases, there was a span of 10 bases. The CDR3 length is 14 residues. In nucleotides, the CDR3 is TGTGCCAGCCAGGGACGGGCGAACACCGGGGAGCTGTTTTTT. Its translation is CASQGRANTGELFF.

In DNA, the CDR3 is TGCAGTGCTAGAGCCCCTCGCAGGGCCTCCTACGAGCAGTACTTC. Its protein is CSARAPRRASYEQYF. The rearrangement uses TRBV20-1 and TRBJ2-7; weak D call: TRBD1 (5 bases). Trimming cost V 1 base and J 0 bases, with 13 bases left between them. This CDR3 has 15 amino acids. Germline CDR1 is DFQATT and CDR2 is SNEGSKA (reference sequence).

The V and J genes are TRBV2 and TRBJ2-1; D perhaps matches TRBD2 (6 bases). Trimming shortened V by 7 bases and J by 7 bases, and 14 bases separated the two germline ends. The CDR3 is 13 amino acids. Germline V CDR1 and CDR2: SNHLY, FYNNEI. CDR3 amino acids: CASKEGSRNEQFF. In nucleotides, the CDR3 is TGTGCCAGCAAGGAGGGTAGCCGGAATGAGCAGTTCTTC. The full variable domain, completed using reference TRBV2 and TRBJ2-1, is EPEVTQTPSHQVTQMGQEVILRCVPISNHLYFYWYRQILGQKVEFLVSFYNNEISEKSEIFDDQFSVERPDGSNFTLKIRSTKLEDSAMYFCASKEGSRNEQFFGPGTRLTVL.